The clone carrying this TCR beta chain was detected a few times. Its antigen is currently unknown. The data derive from a study of beta chain features in type 1 diabetes. Broader study findings: Fewer junction insertions and more nucleotide deletions appeared in type 1 diabetes patients. Possibly, sequencing cDNA over-represented cells that had high TCR expression levels.

Of the isolated RNA, all was reverse transcribed, and so the sequenced material was expressed TCRB transcripts. This table comes from immunoSEQ multiplex PCR, and its TCRdb copy is limited to in-frame clones, with some not included. The sample holds 250,000 to 350,000 clones, more than 9.5% seen once. It was one heparinised blood draw, averaging around 120 mL, that each donor gave. Sorting of CD4+ naive, central memory, regulatory and stem cell-like memory cells was performed via CD45RO/CCR7/CD25/CD127/CD95/CD27. The junction had 11 bases not matched to a gene; V was cut back by 4 bases and J by 4 bases. Germline V CDR1 and CDR2: MDHEN, SYDVKM. This CDR3 comprises 16 residues.

V usage is TRBV28 and J usage is TRBJ2-5; 8 nucleotides agree with TRBD2. Sequencing input: naive CD4+ T cells from blood. The TCR was taken from a woman aged 30 to 39 in good health. This chain's CDR3 is CASSSPGGTTLETQYF. The CDR3 DNA is TGTGCCAGCAGTTCACCGGGAGGGACAACTTTAGAGACCCAGTACTTC. Supplemented by reference TRBV28 and TRBJ2-5, the full variable domain reads DVKVTQSSRYLVKRTGEKVFLECVQDMDHENMFWYRQDPGLGLRLIYFSYDVKMKEKGDIPEGYSVSREKKERFSLILESASTNQTSMYLCASSSPGGTTLETQYFGPGTRLLVL.